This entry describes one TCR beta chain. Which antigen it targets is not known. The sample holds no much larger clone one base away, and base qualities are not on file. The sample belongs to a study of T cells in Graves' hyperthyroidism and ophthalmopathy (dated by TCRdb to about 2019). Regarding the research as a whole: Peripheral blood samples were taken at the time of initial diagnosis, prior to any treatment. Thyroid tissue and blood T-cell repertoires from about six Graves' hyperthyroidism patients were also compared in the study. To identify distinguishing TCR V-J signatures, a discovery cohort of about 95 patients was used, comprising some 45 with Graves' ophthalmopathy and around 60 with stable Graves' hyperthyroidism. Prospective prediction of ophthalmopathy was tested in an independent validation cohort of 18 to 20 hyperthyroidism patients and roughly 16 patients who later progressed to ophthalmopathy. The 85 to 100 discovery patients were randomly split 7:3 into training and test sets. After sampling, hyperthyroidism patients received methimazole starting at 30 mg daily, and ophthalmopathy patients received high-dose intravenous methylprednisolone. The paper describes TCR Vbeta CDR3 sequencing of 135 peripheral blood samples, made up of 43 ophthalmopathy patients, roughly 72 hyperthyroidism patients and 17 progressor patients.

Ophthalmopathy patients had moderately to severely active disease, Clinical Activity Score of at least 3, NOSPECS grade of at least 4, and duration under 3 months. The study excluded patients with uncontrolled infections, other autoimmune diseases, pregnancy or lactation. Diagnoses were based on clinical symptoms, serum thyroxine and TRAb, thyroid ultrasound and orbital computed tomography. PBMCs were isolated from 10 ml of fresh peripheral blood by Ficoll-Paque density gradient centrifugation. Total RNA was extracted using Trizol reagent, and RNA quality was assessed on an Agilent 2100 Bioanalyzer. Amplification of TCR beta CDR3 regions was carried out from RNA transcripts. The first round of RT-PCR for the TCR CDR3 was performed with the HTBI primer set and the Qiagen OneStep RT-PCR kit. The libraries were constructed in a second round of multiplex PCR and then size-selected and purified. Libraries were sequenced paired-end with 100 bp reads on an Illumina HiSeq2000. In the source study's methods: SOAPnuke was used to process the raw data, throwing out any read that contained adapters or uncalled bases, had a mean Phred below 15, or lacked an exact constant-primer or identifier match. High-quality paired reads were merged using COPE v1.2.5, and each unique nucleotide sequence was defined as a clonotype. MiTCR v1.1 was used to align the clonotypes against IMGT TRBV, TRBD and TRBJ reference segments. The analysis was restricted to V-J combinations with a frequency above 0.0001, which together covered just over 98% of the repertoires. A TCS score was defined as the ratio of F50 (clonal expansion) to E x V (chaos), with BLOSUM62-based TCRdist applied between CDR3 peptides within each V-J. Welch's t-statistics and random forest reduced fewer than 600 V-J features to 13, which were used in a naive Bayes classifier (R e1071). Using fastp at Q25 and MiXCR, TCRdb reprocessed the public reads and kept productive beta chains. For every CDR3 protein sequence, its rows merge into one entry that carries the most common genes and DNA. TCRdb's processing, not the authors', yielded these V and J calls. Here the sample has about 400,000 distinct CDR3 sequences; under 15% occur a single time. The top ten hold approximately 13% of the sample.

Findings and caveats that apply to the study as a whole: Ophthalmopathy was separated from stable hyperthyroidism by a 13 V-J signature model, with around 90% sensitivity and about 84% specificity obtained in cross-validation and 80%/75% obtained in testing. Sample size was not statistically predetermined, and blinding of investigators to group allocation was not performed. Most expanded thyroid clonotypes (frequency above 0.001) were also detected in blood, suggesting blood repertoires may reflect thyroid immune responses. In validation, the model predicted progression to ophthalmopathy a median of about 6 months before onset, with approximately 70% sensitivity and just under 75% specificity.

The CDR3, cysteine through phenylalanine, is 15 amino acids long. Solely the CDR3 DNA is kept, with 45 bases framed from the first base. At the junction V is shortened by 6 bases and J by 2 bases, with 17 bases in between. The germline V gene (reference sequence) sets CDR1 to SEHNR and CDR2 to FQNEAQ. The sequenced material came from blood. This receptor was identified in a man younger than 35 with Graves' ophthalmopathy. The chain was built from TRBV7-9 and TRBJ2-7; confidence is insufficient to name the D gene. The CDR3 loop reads CASSTPPQDAYEQYF. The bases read TGTGCCAGCAGTACACCACCCCAGGATGCCTACGAGCAGTACTTC. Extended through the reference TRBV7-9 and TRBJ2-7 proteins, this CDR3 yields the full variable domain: DTGVSQNPRHKITKRGQNVTFRCDPISEHNRLYWYRQTLGQGPEFLTYFQNEAQLEKSRLLSDRFSAERPKGSFSTLEIQRTEQGDSAMYLCASSTPPQDAYEQYFGPGTRLTVT.